This T cell receptor (beta chain) was profiled in a study of blood T cell repertoires in COVID-19. The overall study: The analysed material was cDNA or gDNA that came from T cells, B-cell-depleted T cells, or PBMCs.

The CDR3 is 15 residues long. Germline CDR1 and CDR2: SGHTS and YDEGEE. V trimming: 4 bases; J trimming: 7 bases; junction bases outside the gene matches: 8. The assay was immunoSEQ multiplex PCR, and TCRdb's table has in-frame clones only and misses some. The sample lists 90,000 to 95,000 clones; more than 70% were seen once. The sample was peripheral blood. The chain has TRBV5-8 and TRBJ2-2; TRBD1 matches 9 bases. The source is an elderly woman with active COVID-19. CDR3 DNA sequence: TGTGCCAGCAGCGCCACCGGGACAGGGATCGGGGAGCTGTTTTTT. This translates into CASSATGTGIGELFF. The full variable domain, completed using reference TRBV5-8 and TRBJ2-2, is EAGVTQSPTHLIKTRGQQATLRCSPISGHTSVYWYQQALGLGLQFLLWYDEGEERNRGNFPPRFSGRQFPNYSSELNVNALELEDSALYLCASSATGTGIGELFFGEGSRLTVL.